This entry lists 13 T cell receptor beta chains sequenced from one sample in a study of blood T cell repertoires in COVID-19. Produced via immunoSEQ multiplex PCR; TCRdb's table is partial and in-frame only. The table has a few hundred thousand clones, 86% seen once. The sequenced material came from peripheral blood. These receptors originate from a woman aged 45-65 years with acute or convalescent COVID-19.

This chain uses TRBV10-3 with TRBJ2-5; D unclear. This CDR3 contains 11 residues. Germline lookup yields CDR1 ENHRY and CDR2 SYGVKD. The V and J ends lost 3 bases and 5 bases respectively, with 4 bases between them. The CDR3 protein is CAISDGETQYF. CDR3 coding DNA: TGTGCCATCAGTGACGGTGAGACCCAGTACTTC.

V gene TRBV24-1 combines with J gene TRBJ2-7; D unclear. Trimming cost V 10 bases and J 3 bases, with 6 bases left between them. CDR1 is KGHDR and CDR2 is SFDVKD in the germline V gene. The CDR3 is 10 residues long. The CDR3 DNA reads as TGTGCCACGCGGAACTACGAGCAGTACTTC. Its protein product is CATRNYEQYF.

The CDR3 region has the DNA TGCGCCAGCAGCTTGACGGGGGGACGGACCGGGGAGCTGTTTTTT. Its translation: CASSLTGGRTGELFF. V is TRBV5-1 and J is TRBJ2-2, with 7 bases identical to TRBD2. Germline loops: CDR1 SGHRS, CDR2 YFSETQ. J was trimmed by 5 bases and V by 1 base; bases with no gene match: 5. The CDR3 extends over 15 amino acids.

The rearrangement joins TRBV16 to TRBJ1-2; D gene unclear. The length of the CDR3 is 15 residues. CDR1 is KGHSY, CDR2 FQNENV, per germline. Trimming took off 0 bases at V and 4 bases at J, with 12 bases between the two ends. The CDR3 loop is CASSQSADPLYGYTF. The DNA of the CDR3 is TGTGCCAGCAGCCAATCCGCGGATCCCCTCTATGGCTACACCTTC.

This clone has a single count. This chain joins TRBV5-8 and TRBJ2-1; TRBD2 agrees at 13 bases. The V segment lost 2 bases and the J segment 5 bases; nucleotides outside the gene matches: 10. Germline V lookup: CDR1 SGHTS, CDR2 YDEGEE. The CDR3 is 18 residues long. The DNA for the CDR3 is TGTGCCAGCAGCTTAGTGACTAGCGGGGGGCGGAGGAACAATGAGCAGTTCTTC. This sequence encodes CASSLVTSGGRRNNEQFF.

The J gene is TRBJ2-3, the V gene TRBV24-1; D remains ambiguous. CDR3 length: 12 amino acids. Germline V CDR1 and CDR2: KGHDR, SFDVKD. The V end was cut by 4 bases, the J end by 8 bases, with 9 bases between. Here the CDR3 DNA reads TGTGCCACCAGTGAAAGATCGGGTACGCAGTATTTT. Translating gives CATSERSGTQYF.

The rearrangement uses TRBV24-1 and TRBJ1-1, with 8 bases fitting TRBD1. The CDR3 has 12 amino acids. The V and J ends lost 10 bases and 3 bases, in that order; junction bases with no gene match: 3. The V gene's germline CDR1 is KGHDR and CDR2 SFDVKD. In DNA form, the CDR3 reads TGTGCCACGACAGGGGAGGACACTGAAGCTTTCTTT. This gives the protein CATTGEDTEAFF.

The genes are TRBV18 and TRBJ1-4; 7 bases are a match to TRBD1. From germline, CDR1 is KGHSH and CDR2 LQKENI. This CDR3 spans 18 amino acids. V trimming: 3 bases; J trimming: 0 bases; junction bases outside the gene matches: 10. The CDR3 here is CASSPRQGLSATNEKLFF. The CDR3 nucleotides read TGTGCCAGCTCACCTCGACAGGGCTTATCTGCAACTAATGAAAAACTGTTTTTT.

This clone was seen just once. The V gene is TRBV4-1, the J gene TRBJ1-4, with 7 bases lining up with TRBD1. The V and J ends lost 4 bases and 0 bases, in that order; junction bases with no gene match: 5. Germline V gene lookup returns CDR1 MGHRA and CDR2 YSYEKL. The length of the CDR3 is 16 residues. This CDR3 is CASSPGDSATNEKLFF. The CDR3 DNA is TGCGCCAGCAGCCCTGGGGACAGTGCAACTAATGAAAAACTGTTTTTT.

V is TRBV3-1 (or the pseudogene TRBV3-2) and J is TRBJ2-5; possible D gene TRBD1, 6 bases. This CDR3 contains 14 residues. CDR1 and CDR2 (germline): LGHDT, YNNKEL (reference sequence). V lost 5 bases to trimming and J lost 5 bases, with 15 bases between them. In nucleotides, the CDR3 is TGTGCCAGCAGCTACAGGGTACCCGGGGAGACCCAGTACTTC. This sequence encodes CASSYRVPGETQYF.

The V call is TRBV7-2, the J call TRBJ1-5; no clear D gene. Trimming left V 3 bases short and J 4 bases short, with 16 bases between. Germline V lookup: CDR1 SGHTA, CDR2 FQGNSA. The CDR3 is 16 residues long. Here the CDR3 reads CASSFTLGVGNQPQHF. CDR3 DNA: TGTGCCAGCAGCTTTACTCTCGGGGTAGGTAATCAGCCCCAGCATTTT.

This chain joins TRBV7-9 and TRBJ2-7, with 10 nucleotides matching TRBD2. Germline CDR1 is SEHNR and CDR2 is FQNEAQ (reference sequence). This CDR3 comprises 15 residues. V shed 4 bases, J shed 3 bases, and the junction held 6 bases outside the gene matches. DNA of the CDR3: TGTGCCAGCAGCTCGCGGACTAGCGGAATCTACGAGCAGTACTTC. Its protein product is CASSSRTSGIYEQYF.

Only one count was recorded for this clone. This sequence joins TRBV19 and TRBJ2-5; TRBD2 matches 10 bases. Germline V lookup: CDR1 LNHDA, CDR2 SQIVND (reference sequence). After removal of 6 bases from V and 5 bases from J, the junction contained 9 bases not matched to a gene. The CDR3 contains 15 residues. CDR3 DNA: TGTGCCAGTAGGAGACTAGCGGGCCCTGGGGAGACCCAGTACTTC. Amino acid sequence: CASRRLAGPGETQYF.